This T cell receptor (beta chain) came from a study of OX40 agonist ivuxolimab in advanced cancers. Study-level background: Eligibility admitted prior anti-PD-1, anti-PD-L1 or anti-CTLA-4 therapy; 40% had some.

Assay used: immunoSEQ multiplex PCR; TCRdb lists only in-frame clones, some missing. Here the sample spans 90,000 or so clones, roughly 90% being singletons. Patients were ineligible given autoimmune disease history or systemic immunosuppression. On this clone itself: Its antigen is still unknown.

Study-level results: The mean number of expanded clones was higher in CD8+ T cells than in CD4+. Both CD4+ and CD8+ T cell populations in blood had undergone clonal expansion by week 6 at 0.1 to 3.0 mg/kg.

Germline values: CDR1 MNHNY, CDR2 SVGAGI (reference sequence). The V gene lost 10 bases and the J gene lost 4 bases, with 13 bases spanning the gap. The CDR3 is 12 residues long. J is TRBJ2-5 and V is TRBV6-6; maybe TRBD1 (6 bases). The sequences come from CD4+ or CD8+ T cells sorted from blood, collected in a trial of the OX40 agonist ivuxolimab. This TCR was recovered from an adult with an advanced solid tumor such as melanoma, head and neck, liver or kidney cancer. In DNA form, the CDR3 reads TGTGCCACCCTCCGAGGGGGAGAGACCCAGTACTTC. Amino acids: CATLRGGETQYF.